This T cell receptor (beta chain) comes out of a study of cytomegalovirus exposure and HLA in healthy donors. Findings and limits, study-wide: Rarity characterized most TCR sequences, yet some public TCRs appeared in many donors. Serostatus for CMV was the only available immune exposure information. A later analysis associated 15,000 to 20,000 TCR beta sequences with HLA alleles at a 0.05 false discovery rate. HLA restriction was apparent for most CMV-associated TCR beta chains in a later analysis.

A single count supports this clone. Its antigen is still unknown. The germline V gene has CDR1 SGHTA and CDR2 FQGNSA. Trimming removed 3 bases from V and 3 bases from J, with 12 bases in between. CDR3 length: 15 amino acids. Primers for the PCR totalled 60 Vbeta and 13 Jbeta. Using immunoSEQ multiplex PCR, the repertoire was profiled, and TCRdb retains in-frame clones only, with some absent. The repertoire holds a few hundred thousand clones, 85% to 90% seen once, with roughly 2.3% in the top ten. The chain joins TRBV7-2 to TRBJ1-5, with D possibly TRBD1 on 6 matching bases. This TCR was sampled from a woman under 30 in good health and CMV-seronegative. Specimen: PBMCs. DNA for the CDR3: TGTGCCAGCAGCTTTCAACAGGGATTCAATCAGCCCCAGCATTTT. Its protein product is CASSFQQGFNQPQHF.